Below are 16 T cell receptor beta chains sequenced from a single sample in a study of neurological immune-mediated disorders. Each CDR3 protein gets one entry after TCRdb re-called the 5' RACE reads with MiXCR. The sample lists approximately 58,000 distinct CDR3 sequences, about an eighth occurring once. The specimen sequenced was PBMCs. The source is a man aged 55 to 70 in good health.

This clonotype has at least ten counts. CDR3 sequence (DNA): TGTGCCAGCAGTACCTGGACAGGGAATGGTCAGCCCCAGCATTTT. It specifies CASSTWTGNGQPQHF. The chain has TRBV2 and TRBJ1-5; 8 bases agree with TRBD1. Germline lookup yields CDR1 SNHLY and CDR2 FYNNEI. V was clipped by 5 bases and J by 6 bases; unmatched bases: 9. The CDR3 covers 15 residues.

This clonotype occurred many times. The chain is built from TRBV20-1 and TRBJ1-3; tentative D call: TRBD1 (6 bases). There are 14 residues in the CDR3. The ends were cut back, 4 bases at V and 6 bases at J, with 16 bases in the middle. The germline CDR1 and CDR2 sequences are DFQATT and SNEGSKA (reference sequence). The CDR3 DNA follows: TGCAGTGCTAAGGACCCACAGGGATCAAACACCATATATTTT. Amino acids: CSAKDPQGSNTIYF.

The table lists this clonotype with many counts. CDR3 region: CSATPDYSGRRGYTF. CDR3 nucleotides: TGCAGTGCTACCCCGGACTACTCTGGGCGCCGAGGCTACACCTTC. The chain carries TRBV20-1 and TRBJ1-2; D is unresolved. Between the trimmed V and J ends, which lost 4 bases and 8 bases, there was a span of 23 bases. The CDR3 is 15 residues long. Germline V gene sequence: CDR1 DFQATT, CDR2 SNEGSKA (reference sequence).

This clonotype was seen at least ten times. The gene calls are TRBV20-1 and TRBJ2-3, with D maybe TRBD2 (7 bases). The CDR3 contains 14 residues. Germline CDR1 and CDR2: DFQATT and SNEGSKA (reference sequence). V gave up 3 bases and J gave up 2 bases, with 12 bases separating them. The CDR3 sequence is CSASGGAATDTQYF. The CDR3, as DNA: TGCAGTGCTAGTGGGGGGGCCGCCACAGATACGCAGTATTTT.

This clonotype was detected ten times or more. CDR3 sequence reads: CASSSLLYTEAFF. The CDR3 nucleotides are TGTGCCAGCAGCTCATTACTTTACACTGAAGCTTTCTTT. This rearrangement joins TRBV7-9 to TRBJ1-1, with no clear D. Trimming removed 4 bases from V and 3 bases from J, with 9 bases in between. In germline, CDR1 is SEHNR, CDR2 FQNEAQ (reference sequence). The CDR3 has 13 residues.

This clonotype was seen many times. The V call is TRBV6-6, the J call TRBJ1-4; D gene uncertain. CDR1 is MNHNY, CDR2 SVGAGI, per germline (reference sequence). The CDR3 has 14 residues. Trimming left V 3 bases short and J 5 bases short, with 10 bases between. The CDR3 DNA follows: TGTGCCAGCAGTTATCAACTGGGGAATGAAAAACTGTTTTTT. It specifies CASSYQLGNEKLFF.

This clonotype has ten or more counts. This rearrangement joins TRBV4-3 to TRBJ1-1; 7 nucleotides align to TRBD1. The CDR3 has 15 amino acids. Germline CDR1 reads LGHNA; CDR2 reads YSLEER. After removal of 2 bases from V and 0 bases from J, the junction contained 3 bases not matched to a gene. This CDR3 reads CASSQSGQMNTEAFF. CDR3 sequence (DNA): TGCGCCAGCAGCCAATCGGGACAGATGAACACTGAAGCTTTCTTT.

This clonotype was found many times. The chain has TRBV7-2 and TRBJ1-4; D unclear. V gave up 3 bases and J gave up 12 bases, with 17 bases separating them. The CDR3 has 14 residues. Per the germline V gene, CDR1 is SGHTA and CDR2 is FQGNSA. The CDR3 protein is CASSFRPRNGELFF. For the CDR3, the DNA is TGTGCCAGCAGCTTCCGACCAAGAAACGGGGAACTGTTTTTT.

This clonotype has a count of ten or more. This chain joins TRBV14 and TRBJ2-7; a possible D gene is TRBD1 (6 bases). The V gene's germline CDR1 is SGHDN and CDR2 FVKESK. V was pared by 4 bases and J by 3 bases, with 13 bases between. This CDR3 comprises 14 residues. For the CDR3, the DNA is TGTGCCAGCAGCCGGCCGGACAGACTCTACGAGCAGTACTTC. Protein sequence: CASSRPDRLYEQYF.

This clonotype appeared many times. J is TRBJ2-7 and V is TRBV28, with 8 bases fitting TRBD1. The junction had 9 bases not matched to a gene; V was cut back by 7 bases and J by 1 base. The germline CDR1 and CDR2 sequences are MDHEN and SYDVKM. The CDR3 is 15 amino acids. The CDR3 loop is CASTTPGGRSYEQYF. The CDR3 DNA reads as TGTGCCAGCACCACCCCAGGGGGCCGGTCCTACGAGCAGTACTTC.

The table lists this clonotype with many counts. The chain uses TRBV6-6 and TRBJ1-4; D is possibly TRBD1 (5 bases). The CDR3 has 18 amino acids. The germline CDR1 and CDR2 sequences are MNHNY and SVGAGI (reference sequence). V was clipped by 0 bases and J by 0 bases, with 14 bases between them. The CDR3 spells CASSYSSREEATNEKLFF. Written as DNA, the CDR3 is TGTGCCAGCAGTTACTCGTCCAGGGAGGAGGCAACTAATGAAAAACTGTTTTTT.

On this clonotype: A read error may explain this, as a much larger clone is one base away. This sequence joins TRBV12-3 or TRBV12-4 and TRBJ1-2; TRBD1 is a possible D gene (5 bases). The CDR3 consists of 14 residues. CDR3 DNA sequence: TGTGTCAGCGCAAGGGAAGGGGTTGTCTACGGCTACACCTTC. Encoded protein: CVSAREGVVYGYTF.

In this sample, this clonotype turned up many times. The rearrangement joins TRBV12-3 or TRBV12-4 to TRBJ2-6, with 7 nucleotides matching TRBD1. The CDR3 consists of 15 residues. With 6 bases clipped from V and 3 bases from J, the junction kept 5 bases outside the gene matches. CDR3 protein: CASSSRGIGANVLTF. The CDR3 DNA follows: TGTGCCAGCAGCTCCAGGGGGATTGGGGCCAACGTCCTGACTTTC.

Ten or more counts support this clonotype. J is TRBJ2-2 and V is TRBV20-1, with D possibly called TRBD1 or TRBD2 (5 bases each). This CDR3 spans 14 amino acids. Between the trimmed V and J ends, which lost 5 bases and 5 bases, there was a span of 15 bases. CDR1 DFQATT and CDR2 SNEGSKA come from the germline V gene (reference sequence). The CDR3 spells CSADLGRTTGELFF. The CDR3 nucleotides read TGCAGTGCTGACTTGGGACGGACGACCGGGGAGCTGTTTTTT.

By share of the sample, this clonotype is large. The rearrangement uses TRBV20-1 and TRBJ1-2; 7 bases map to TRBD1. The CDR3 has 15 amino acids. The germline CDR1 and CDR2 sequences are DFQATT and SNEGSKA (reference sequence). V shed 0 bases, J shed 4 bases, and the junction held 8 bases outside the gene matches. The CDR3 nucleotides are TGCAGTGCTAGAGATCCCCCGACAGGGCGCTATGGCTACACCTTC. Amino acid sequence: CSARDPPTGRYGYTF.

This clonotype came up many times. The chain combines TRBV18 with TRBJ1-1; D unresolved. The CDR3 has 16 residues. The V gene lost 0 bases and the J gene lost 4 bases, with 15 bases spanning the gap. Germline V gene data show CDR1 as KGHSH and CDR2 as LQKENI. The CDR3 reads CASSPPTPGESTEAFF. The CDR3 region has the DNA TGTGCCAGCTCACCACCGACCCCCGGTGAAAGCACTGAAGCTTTCTTT.